The 24 T cell receptor beta chains listed next were all sequenced from one sample in a study of OX40 agonist ivuxolimab in advanced cancers. The library was prepared using the immunoSEQ multiplex PCR assay. TCRdb limited this immuneACCESS table to in-frame rearrangements with V and J called. A share of clones is missing; checked studies link under half to unresolved V genes, and the rest is unexplained. The sample records over 50,000 clones, 70% to 90% of which are singletons. 15% to 20% of the sample lies in the top ten. The sample here was CD4+ or CD8+ T cells sorted from blood, taken in a trial of the OX40 agonist ivuxolimab. All receptors come from an adult with an advanced solid tumor such as melanoma, head and neck, liver or kidney cancer.

The chain joins TRBV9 to TRBJ2-3; 11 bases fit TRBD2. The CDR3 extends over 17 amino acids. Per the germline V gene, CDR1 is SGDLS and CDR2 is YYNGEE. Trimming at V came to 4 bases and at J to 2 bases, leaving 9 bases not matched to a gene. The CDR3 sequence: CASSPRTSGSYTDTQYF. The CDR3 DNA follows: TGTGCCAGCAGCCCTCGGACTAGCGGGTCATACACAGATACGCAGTATTTT.

This clone was counted once. The V gene is TRBV19, the J gene TRBJ2-1; 8 bases are a match to TRBD2. CDR1 and CDR2 from the germline V gene are LNHDA and SQIVND (reference sequence). The CDR3 covers 14 residues. Unmatched junction bases numbered 7, after V lost 5 bases and J lost 7 bases. CDR3 sequence reads: CASSLLAAGNEQFF. CDR3 bases: TGTGCCAGTAGTTTACTAGCGGCAGGGAATGAGCAGTTCTTC.

V is TRBV4-3 and J is TRBJ2-7, with D possibly being TRBD2 (6 bases). Germline CDR1 is LGHNA and CDR2 is YSLEER. The CDR3 totals 15 residues. Between the trimmed V and J ends, which lost 0 bases and 3 bases, there was a span of 12 bases. CDR3: CASSQDRLDRYEQYF. CDR3 sequence (DNA): TGCGCCAGCAGCCAAGATCGACTAGACCGCTACGAGCAGTACTTC.

CDR3: CASSNSTGETQYF. CDR3 bases: TGTGCCAGCAGCAACAGCACCGGTGAGACCCAGTACTTC. This chain connects TRBV7-3 to TRBJ2-5; no clear D. CDR1 and CDR2 from the germline V gene are SGHTA and FQGTGA. The V gene lost 5 bases and the J gene lost 5 bases, with 12 bases spanning the gap. This CDR3 is 13 amino acids long. The variable domain in full, with the rest retrieved from reference TRBV7-3 and TRBJ2-5, is GAGVSQTPSNKVTEKGKYVELRCDPISGHTALYWYRQSLGQGPEFLIYFQGTGAADDSGLPNDRFFAVRPEGSVSTLKIQRTERGDSAVYLCASSNSTGETQYFGPGTRLLVL.

V usage is TRBV7-8 and J usage is TRBJ2-7, with D hard to call. Germline CDR1 reads SGHVS; CDR2 reads FQNEAQ. Trimming left V 5 bases short and J 2 bases short, with 19 bases between. The CDR3 loop spans 16 amino acids. The CDR3 DNA reads TGTGCCAGCAGCCTCGAGGAACCTCACGGAACCTACGAGCAGTACTTC. This encodes CASSLEEPHGTYEQYF.

This rearrangement joins TRBV13 to TRBJ2-5; TRBD1 matches at 7 bases. This CDR3 comprises 12 residues. Unmatched junction bases numbered 5, after V lost 5 bases and J lost 8 bases. CDR1 is PRHDT and CDR2 is FYEKMQ in the germline V gene (reference sequence). CDR3 residues: CASSIGTATQYF. The CDR3 bases are TGTGCCAGCAGCATCGGGACAGCTACCCAGTACTTC. Full variable domain (outside the CDR3, taken from reference TRBV13 and TRBJ2-5): AAGVIQSPRHLIKEKRETATLKCYPIPRHDTVYWYQQGPGQDPQFLISFYEKMQSDKGSIPDRFSAQQFSDYHSELNMSSLELGDSALYFCASSIGTATQYFGPGTRLLVL.

The genes are TRBV11-2 and TRBJ2-7, with TRBD2 identical over 12 bases. Germline assignment: CDR1 SGHAT and CDR2 FQNNGV. After removal of 3 bases from V and 7 bases from J, the junction contained 10 bases not matched to a gene. The CDR3 runs 16 residues. CDR3 nucleotide sequence: TGTGCCAGCAGCTTCGGGGGACTAGCGGGTACAATGGAGCAGTACTTC. Protein: CASSFGGLAGTMEQYF.

The chain links TRBV28 to TRBJ1-1; D not certain. V was pared by 3 bases and J by 5 bases, with 7 bases between. Per germline, CDR1 MDHEN and CDR2 SYDVKM. The CDR3 runs 12 residues. The CDR3 region is CASSFARTEAFF. The CDR3, as DNA: TGTGCCAGCAGTTTTGCTCGAACTGAAGCTTTCTTT.

The V gene is TRBV2, the J gene TRBJ2-1; D ambiguous. The germline V gene has CDR1 SNHLY and CDR2 FYNNEI. V lost 8 bases, J lost 9 bases, and 17 bases lay in between. The CDR3 is 13 residues long. The CDR3 sequence: CASHGLGIVEQFF. In DNA, the CDR3 is TGTGCCAGCCACGGGTTAGGAATAGTTGAGCAGTTCTTC.

V gene TRBV18 combines with J gene TRBJ2-7, with 10 bases fitting TRBD1. The V segment lost 4 bases and the J segment 2 bases; nucleotides outside the gene matches: 8. CDR1 and CDR2 from the germline V gene are KGHSH and LQKENI. CDR3 length: 16 residues. CDR3 nucleotide sequence: TGTGCCAGCTCACTGTGGGACAGGGGAGGAACCTACGAGCAGTACTTC. Protein product: CASSLWDRGGTYEQYF.

The V and J genes are TRBV27 and TRBJ2-7; 7 positions match TRBD1. The CDR3 runs to 13 residues. V was clipped by 8 bases and J by 6 bases; unmatched bases: 10. Germline V gives CDR1 MNHEY, CDR2 SMNVEV (reference sequence). The CDR3 reads CASGPLQGSEQYF. The CDR3 coding sequence is TGTGCCAGCGGACCCTTACAGGGGTCCGAGCAGTACTTC.

The chain links TRBV13 to TRBJ2-7; perhaps TRBD2 as D (5 bases). The CDR3 sequence is 15 residues long. Germline V CDR1 and CDR2: PRHDT, FYEKMQ (reference sequence). V lost 1 base to trimming and J lost 3 bases, with 13 bases between them. The CDR3 region is CASSLEGLGGYEQYF. CDR3 nucleotides: TGTGCCAGCAGCTTAGAAGGCCTAGGAGGCTACGAGCAGTACTTC. The variable domain in full, completed from reference TRBV13 and TRBJ2-7, reads AAGVIQSPRHLIKEKRETATLKCYPIPRHDTVYWYQQGPGQDPQFLISFYEKMQSDKGSIPDRFSAQQFSDYHSELNMSSLELGDSALYFCASSLEGLGGYEQYFGPGTRLTVT.

The genes are TRBV28 and TRBJ1-1; D unresolved. The CDR3 loop spans 12 amino acids. Germline V gives CDR1 MDHEN, CDR2 SYDVKM. The V end was cut by 6 bases, the J end by 1 base, with 6 bases between. CDR3 nucleotide sequence: TGTGCCAGCAGAGATCAGAACACTGAAGCTTTCTTT. This sequence encodes CASRDQNTEAFF.

The chain joins TRBV6-5 to TRBJ1-6; 8 bases align to TRBD1. Germline V gene data show CDR1 as MNHEY and CDR2 as SVGAGI. The CDR3 has 15 residues. J gave up 5 bases and V 5 bases, and 5 bases lay outside the gene matches. The CDR3 sequence is CASSPDRAHNSPLHF. The CDR3, as DNA: TGTGCCAGCAGTCCGGACAGGGCCCATAATTCACCCCTCCACTTT.

The chain has TRBV9 and TRBJ2-3; D is perhaps TRBD1 (6 bases). This CDR3 contains 14 residues. The germline V gene has CDR1 SGDLS and CDR2 YYNGEE. V gave up 8 bases and J gave up 3 bases, with 16 bases separating them. CDR3 protein: CASSGDIGTDTQYF. The CDR3 bases are TGTGCCAGTTCCGGGGACATTGGAACAGATACGCAGTATTTT.

V and J are TRBV28 and TRBJ1-1; D remains ambiguous. Per germline, CDR1 MDHEN and CDR2 SYDVKM. Trimming removed 8 bases from V and 8 bases from J, with 15 bases in between. The CDR3 loop spans 12 amino acids. The CDR3 DNA reads TGTGCCAGCGAATCCCGGGGTTTAGAAGCTTTCTTT. It translates to CASESRGLEAFF.

This chain links TRBV4-3 with TRBJ1-1, with TRBD1 identical over 9 bases. J lost 5 bases, V lost 0 bases, and 4 bases had no gene match. The germline V gene encodes CDR1 LGHNA and CDR2 YSLEER. This CDR3 region has 15 residues. The chain's CDR3 is CASSQDRTGVTEAFF. The CDR3 nucleotides read TGCGCCAGCAGCCAAGATAGGACAGGGGTAACTGAAGCTTTCTTT.

CDR3 protein: CASSLSQDTFGNQPQHF. CDR3 sequence (DNA): TGTGCCAGCAGTTTATCCCAAGACACATTTGGCAATCAGCCCCAGCATTTT. The rearrangement uses TRBV27 and TRBJ1-5; no clear D. The V and J ends lost 0 bases and 2 bases respectively, with 14 bases between them. CDR1 is MNHEY, CDR2 SMNVEV, per germline (reference sequence). The CDR3 spans 17 residues.

This chain joins TRBV25-1 and TRBJ2-7; D gene ambiguous. Deletions cut 3 bases from V and 3 bases from J, with 3 bases between. This CDR3 is 11 amino acids long. Germline values: CDR1 MGHDK, CDR2 SYGVNS. CDR3 in DNA: TGTGCCAGCAGTGAGCACTACGAGCAGTACTTC. Translated: CASSEHYEQYF.

The rearrangement uses TRBV27 and TRBJ2-1; 7 bases are a match to TRBD2. The CDR3 contains 16 residues. Germline lookup yields CDR1 MNHEY and CDR2 SMNVEV (reference sequence). J was trimmed by 8 bases and V by 7 bases; bases with no gene match: 17. The CDR3 DNA reads as TGTGCCAGCACCCTTTGGGGGGAGGGTTCTGACGATGAGCAGTTCTTC. Its protein product is CASTLWGEGSDDEQFF.

CDR3 residues: CASRERDGQIEKLFF. In nucleotides, the CDR3 is TGTGCCAGTAGGGAACGGGACGGCCAAATTGAAAAACTGTTTTTT. This sequence joins TRBV19 and TRBJ1-4; the D gene is possibly TRBD1 (5 bases). Germline V lookup: CDR1 LNHDA, CDR2 SQIVND (reference sequence). There are 15 residues in the CDR3. Trimming took off 6 bases at V and 7 bases at J, with 18 bases between the two ends. The whole variable domain, remainder taken from reference TRBV19 and TRBJ1-4, is DGGITQSPKYLFRKEGQNVTLSCEQNLNHDAMYWYRQDPGQGLRLIYYSQIVNDFQKGDIAEGYSVSREKKESFPLTVTSAQKNPTAFYLCASRERDGQIEKLFFGSGTQLSVL.

The gene calls are TRBV30 and TRBJ2-1; D could derive from TRBD1 or TRBD2 (5 bases each). This CDR3 contains 14 residues. V dropped 4 bases and J dropped 0 bases, with 10 bases sitting between them. CDR1 and CDR2 from the germline V gene are GTSNPN and SVGIG (reference sequence). The CDR3: CAWMGRGSYNEQFF. CDR3 nucleotide sequence: TGTGCCTGGATGGGACGGGGCTCCTACAATGAGCAGTTCTTC.

The rearrangement links TRBV7-2 to TRBJ2-7; 9 positions agree with TRBD1. J was trimmed by 3 bases and V by 1 base; bases with no gene match: 7. Germline lookup yields CDR1 SGHTA and CDR2 FQGNSA. The CDR3 length is 16 residues. DNA for the CDR3: TGTGCCAGCAGCTTAGTCCCCGGACAGGGGATCTACGAGCAGTACTTC. Protein: CASSLVPGQGIYEQYF.

This chain connects TRBV4-2 to TRBJ2-7, with D possibly matching TRBD1 (6 bases). The V gene's germline CDR1 is LGHNA and CDR2 YNFKEQ. Trimming stripped 0 bases from V and 2 bases from J, with 11 bases between. This CDR3 comprises 15 residues. The CDR3 nucleotides are TGTGCCAGCAGCCAAGACCCCACAGGGCCCTACGAGCAGTACTTC. Translated, it gives CASSQDPTGPYEQYF.